This T cell receptor beta chain was sequenced in a study of T cell responses to AZD1222 COVID-19 vaccine listed by TCRdb under 2021. Turning to the overall study: TCR sequencing was performed for 230 to 250 trial participants, of whom some 200 were given two doses of AZD1222 and about 25 were given two doses of MenACWY control vaccine. Enrollment into the trials was organized by age into subgroups of 18-55, 56-69 and 70-plus years, and those subgroups contained approximately 150, 30 and 60 TCR-sequenced participants, respectively.

From cysteine to phenylalanine, the CDR3 is 12 amino acids long. Only CDR3 DNA remains: 36 bases, in frame from the first base. CDR1 and CDR2 (SNHLY, FYNNEI) derive from the germline V gene. V gives up 3 bases and J gives up 4 bases, and the segment between their germline ends measures 6 bases. A note on this clone: Its antigen is still unknown. No quality values exist for individual bases; no much larger clone is one base distant.

Overall study results and their limits: Most participants were white British and females outnumbered males, and the authors suggested that clonal diversity may have been underestimated. The 56-69-year group was small, and its depth increase did not reach significance, likely because of low power. Epitopes outside the regions mutated in the B.1.351 and B.1.1.7 variants were reportedly recognized by nearly half of the unique spike-specific TCRs. No day 14 peak-response samples were available, so repertoires were characterized only after the peak T cell response. CD4 TCRs associated with the vaccine covered the entire spike protein, and the dominant responses were in regions 160-218 and 743-854. Conclusions about previously exposed vaccinees are limited because only 6 or 7 AZD1222 recipients were SARS-CoV-2 seropositive at baseline. A significant rise in spike-specific TCR breadth and depth was observed after two AZD1222 doses relative to day 0 and relative to MenACWY recipients.

The CDR3 regions of human TCRbeta chains were analyzed by immunosequencing. As for the authors' bioinformatics: Repertoire TCRs were checked for matches against a reference library of SARS-CoV-2-specific TCRs that had been generated using the MIRA antigen-specificity platform. Breadth was defined as the fraction of unique TCRs that were SARS-CoV-2-associated, and depth was defined as the fraction of total T cells that were SARS-CoV-2-associated. Each spike-specific TCR was assigned to its reactive spike region and to a CD4 or CD8 class using the MIRA data. Log10-transformed breadth and depth values were compared by one-way ANOVA with Sidak's multiple comparisons tests. TCRdb holds this immuneACCESS table with in-frame rearrangements only. Some clones are missing; in checked studies, unresolved V genes explain under half, and the rest has no known cause. The DNA was the basis for D and trimming; V, J and clone size are from that table. For this sample there are approximately 220,000 clones; 90% to 95% appear just once. About 1% of the sample lies in the top ten.

Read against the paper, the sample's time point label means: baseline before first vaccination. In the paper's terms, the treatment or condition label means: meningococcal conjugate vaccine given as trial control. Vaccinee samples were obtained from the UK trials COV001 and COV002, which included a single-blind randomized controlled phase 2/3 trial of AZD1222 (ChAdOx1 nCoV-19) in healthy adults. Trial participant PBMC samples were collected at day 0 and day 28 after the second dose for TCRbeta chain sequencing. This receptor was taken from an adult in good health. The specimen comprised peripheral blood, sampled on day 0 of MenACWY control vaccination. The rearrangement joined TRBV2 to TRBJ1-2, with the D gene not confidently named. The CDR3 sequence is CASSDMSYGYTF. The nucleotide sequence is given as TGTGCCAGCAGTGACATGAGCTATGGCTACACCTTC.